Following are 25 T cell receptor beta chains from one sample sequenced in a study of shared clonotypes between healthy human individuals. Libraries were prepared by immunoSEQ multiplex PCR; TCRdb keeps only in-frame clonotypes and omits some of them. This table has a few million clones, roughly nine tenths appearing once. The sequencing sample was made of naive CD4+ T cells sorted from blood. Subset: CD45RA+ positively selected. These receptors all stem from a man aged 18 to 30 in good health.

The V gene is TRBV4-1, the J gene TRBJ1-4; D is possibly TRBD1 (5 bases). The CDR3 contains 16 residues. V was cut by 3 bases and J by 0 bases, with 11 bases left in between. The germline gives CDR1 MGHRA, CDR2 YSYEKL. The CDR3 here is CASSQVGPATNEKLFF. DNA of the CDR3: TGCGCCAGCAGCCAGGTGGGACCTGCAACTAATGAAAAACTGTTTTTT.

CDR3 protein: CTSSHLRLARSDLSEAFF. CDR3 bases: TGCACCAGCAGCCATCTTCGGTTGGCAAGGTCAGACTTAAGTGAAGCTTTCTTT. The rearrangement joins TRBV1 to TRBJ1-1. TRBV1 is a pseudogene. This CDR3 has 18 residues.

This chain joins TRBV5-1 and TRBJ1-6, with D unresolved. The CDR3 loop spans 15 amino acids. The germline V and J ends were trimmed by 4 bases and 8 bases, with 16 bases remaining between them. Germline V gene data show CDR1 as SGHRS and CDR2 as YFSETQ. CDR3: CASSPRGPEHSPLHF. The CDR3 DNA reads TGCGCCAGCAGCCCTCGAGGCCCGGAGCATTCACCCCTCCACTTT.

The chain recombines TRBV5-1 with TRBJ2-7; no clear D. CDR1 and CDR2 from the germline V gene are SGHRS and YFSETQ. There are 13 residues in the CDR3. The V and J ends lost 0 bases and 2 bases respectively, with 6 bases between them. The CDR3 reads CASSLVSPYEQYF. CDR3 in DNA: TGCGCCAGCAGCTTGGTGTCTCCCTACGAGCAGTACTTC.

J is TRBJ1-6 and V is TRBV28; D is uncertain. This CDR3 contains 12 residues. The germline CDR1 and CDR2 sequences are MDHEN and SYDVKM. V gave up 5 bases and J gave up 8 bases, with 7 bases separating them. The CDR3 is CASSLDYSPLHF. The CDR3 DNA follows: TGTGCCAGCAGTCTAGACTATTCACCCCTCCACTTT.

The CDR3 coding sequence is TGTGCCATCACCCCGACAGGCAACACTGAAGCTTTCTTT. This codes for CAITPTGNTEAFF. This chain links TRBV10-3 with TRBJ1-1, with a weak D call TRBD1 (6 bases). This CDR3 is built from 13 residues. Per germline, CDR1 ENHRY and CDR2 SYGVKD. V was cut by 7 bases and J by 2 bases, with 11 bases left in between.

The chain is built from TRBV25-1 and TRBJ1-1; 8 bases are a match to TRBD1. Germline CDR1 and CDR2: MGHDK and SYGVNS. V was clipped by 2 bases and J by 4 bases; unmatched bases: 6. The CDR3 sequence is 15 residues long. The CDR3 DNA reads as TGTGCCAGCAGTGAAGACAGGGGAGGGGGCACTGAAGCTTTCTTT. It translates to CASSEDRGGGTEAFF.

Details on this clone: This sample also contains other DNA sequences that code for the same CDR3. The CDR3: CATSRTKNGPATKEQYF. For the CDR3, the DNA is TGTGCCACCAGCAGAACAAAGAACGGACCGGCTACAAAAGAGCAGTACTTC. This chain uses TRBV15 with TRBJ2-7; D unclear. There are 17 residues in the CDR3. CDR1 and CDR2 (germline): LNHNV, YYDKDF (reference sequence). V lost 2 bases and J 7 bases, leaving 24 bases between the germline ends.

This clone was detected once. The CDR3 sequence: CASTEMGRLNTEAFF. CDR3 coding DNA: TGTGCCAGCACGGAAATGGGACGCCTGAACACTGAAGCTTTCTTT. The chain employs TRBV28 and TRBJ1-1, with TRBD1 as a possible D gene (5 bases). Germline V gives CDR1 MDHEN, CDR2 SYDVKM. The V and J ends lost 7 bases and 0 bases respectively, with 15 bases between them. The CDR3 is 15 amino acids.

This clone was counted only a few times. This chain joins TRBV6-6 and TRBJ1-6; 8 bases are shared with TRBD1. The CDR3 has 14 amino acids. In germline, CDR1 is MNHNY, CDR2 SVGAGI (reference sequence). V lost 6 bases to trimming and J lost 10 bases; unmatched junction nucleotides: 8. The CDR3 here is CASSLTGGVSPLHF. The CDR3 DNA follows: TGTGCCAGCAGCCTTACAGGGGGAGTGTCACCCCTCCACTTT.

The rearrangement joins TRBV5-4 to TRBJ2-1; TRBD2 aligns across 8 bases. J was trimmed by 5 bases and V by 4 bases; bases with no gene match: 8. Germline V lookup: CDR1 SGHNT, CDR2 YYREEE (reference sequence). The CDR3 runs to 15 residues. The CDR3: CASSPGGGANNEQFF. In nucleotides, the CDR3 is TGTGCCAGCAGCCCGGGGGGGGGAGCCAACAATGAGCAGTTCTTC.

Points on this clone: One end of the junction is discordant with germline, which a read error may explain. The chain joins TRBV7-7 to TRBJ2-2; D might be TRBD1 or TRBD2, each matching 7 bases. The CDR3 is 16 residues long. Germline values: CDR1 SSHAT, CDR2 FNYEAQ (reference sequence). The CDR3 DNA reads TGTGCTAGCAGCCGGTGGGAGGGGGCGGACACCGGGGAGCTGTTTTTT. Protein product: CASSRWEGADTGELFF.

V gene TRBV6-1 combines with J gene TRBJ1-3; D is uncertain. V lost 2 bases and J lost 2, with 13 bases in between. Germline CDR1 is MNHNS and CDR2 is SASEGT. The CDR3 is 16 residues long. CDR3 amino acids: CASSEYRSIPGNTIYF. The DNA of the CDR3 is TGTGCCAGCAGTGAATACCGCAGTATACCTGGAAACACCATATATTTT.

This chain links TRBV5-6 with TRBJ2-1, with D possibly being TRBD2 (6 bases). The CDR3 covers 13 residues. Trimming left V 0 bases short and J 7 bases short, with 8 bases between. The germline V gene encodes CDR1 SGHDT and CDR2 YYEEEE. This CDR3 is CASSLVSGNEQFF. CDR3 DNA sequence: TGTGCCAGCAGCTTGGTTAGCGGTAATGAGCAGTTCTTC.

This chain joins TRBV11-3 and TRBJ2-1; 7 bases map to TRBD2. The V and J ends lost 1 base and 4 bases, in that order; junction bases with no gene match: 4. CDR1 is SGHNT, CDR2 YENEEA, per germline. This CDR3 spans 15 amino acids. The CDR3 DNA is TGTGCCAGCAGCTTAGGCGGCGGGGGATACAATGAGCAGTTCTTC. This encodes CASSLGGGGYNEQFF.

The gene calls are TRBV28 and TRBJ2-3; TRBD1 aligns across 9 bases. V was clipped by 6 bases and J by 7 bases; unmatched bases: 26. The CDR3 has 20 amino acids. From germline, CDR1 is MDHEN and CDR2 SYDVKM. The CDR3 reads CASSSTGGGTGSPFVYTQYF. The CDR3 nucleotides are TGTGCCAGCAGCTCCACCGGCGGTGGGACAGGGTCCCCTTTCGTCTATACGCAGTATTTT.

As concerns this clone: Other DNA variants within this sample encode the same CDR3. The gene calls are TRBV5-1 and TRBJ1-6; 11 bases match TRBD1. Per the germline V gene, CDR1 is SGHRS and CDR2 is YFSETQ. J gave up 7 bases and V 4 bases, and 4 bases lay outside the gene matches. This CDR3 spans 15 amino acids. DNA of the CDR3: TGCGCCAGCAGCCCGGGGACAGGGGGGAATTCACCCCTCCACTTT. Its translation is CASSPGTGGNSPLHF. The variable domain in full, completed from reference TRBV5-1 and TRBJ1-6, reads KAGVTQTPRYLIKTRGQQVTLSCSPISGHRSVSWYQQTPGQGLQFLFEYFSETQRNKGNFPGRFSGRQFSNSRSEMNVSTLELGDSALYLCASSPGTGGNSPLHFGNGTRLTVT.

This chain uses TRBV9 with TRBJ1-6, with D possibly being TRBD1 (5 bases). Trimming left V 2 bases short and J 1 base short, with 19 bases between. The CDR3 length is 19 residues. Per the germline V gene, CDR1 is SGDLS and CDR2 is YYNGEE. CDR3 sequence reads: CASSVGEKGVKSYNSPLHF. The CDR3 coding sequence is TGTGCCAGCAGCGTGGGTGAGAAAGGGGTGAAGTCCTATAATTCACCCCTCCACTTT.

The chain uses TRBV27 and TRBJ2-1; 12 bases align to TRBD2. V was pared by 2 bases and J by 9 bases, with 5 bases of the junction left unmatched. The CDR3 loop spans 15 amino acids. CDR1 is MNHEY, CDR2 SMNVEV, per germline (reference sequence). In DNA form, the CDR3 reads TGTGCCAGCAGTTTAGGTCTAGCGGGAGGGAGTGAGCAGTTCTTC. Translating it yields CASSLGLAGGSEQFF.

The V call is TRBV10-3, the J call TRBJ2-1; 12 nucleotides align to TRBD2. Germline trimming cut 6 bases from V and 7 bases from J; bases unmatched to any gene: 13. CDR3 length equals 17 residues. Germline V lookup: CDR1 ENHRY, CDR2 SYGVKD. This CDR3 reads CAIRPSASGGAENEQFF. In DNA form, the CDR3 reads TGTGCCATCAGACCCTCTGCTAGCGGGGGGGCCGAGAATGAGCAGTTCTTC.

V gene TRBV5-6 combines with J gene TRBJ1-1; D is unclear. CDR3 length: 14 residues. The germline V and J ends were trimmed by 3 bases and 1 base, with 10 bases remaining between them. Germline CDR1 is SGHDT and CDR2 is YYEEEE. The CDR3 protein is CASSYLQANTEAFF. The CDR3 DNA follows: TGTGCCAGCAGCTATCTTCAGGCGAACACTGAAGCTTTCTTT.

This clone was observed once. Distinct nucleotide sequences in the sample also encode this CDR3. The chain is built from TRBV9 and TRBJ2-3; D remains ambiguous. Germline V gives CDR1 SGDLS, CDR2 YYNGEE. The CDR3 totals 15 residues. V dropped 0 bases and J dropped 3 bases, with 11 bases sitting between them. The CDR3 loop reads CASSVGGTGTDTQYF. The DNA for the CDR3 is TGTGCCAGCAGCGTAGGGGGAACCGGGACAGATACGCAGTATTTT.

Points on this clone: Other nucleotide sequences in the sample specify the same CDR3. CDR3 DNA: TGTGCCAGCAGCTTAGGAACTAGCGGCACAGATACGCAGTATTTT. Translating it yields CASSLGTSGTDTQYF. V is TRBV11-3 and J is TRBJ2-3; 7 bases agree with TRBD2. The length of the CDR3 is 15 residues. Germline lookup yields CDR1 SGHNT and CDR2 YENEEA. Trimming at V came to 1 base and at J to 1 base, leaving 2 bases not matched to a gene.

The chain uses TRBV25-1 and TRBJ2-5; the match to TRBD1 covers 7 bases. The CDR3 spans 14 residues. Germline CDR1 reads MGHDK; CDR2 reads SYGVNS. The V and J ends lost 3 bases and 1 base, in that order; junction bases with no gene match: 2. In DNA form, the CDR3 reads TGTGCCAGCAGTGATTACAGGGGCCAAGAGACCCAGTACTTC. It encodes CASSDYRGQETQYF.

The V call is TRBV6-5, the J call TRBJ2-5; 10 positions agree with TRBD2. Judging by the DNA end, TRBJ2-7 fits better; the J call may be wrong. Looked up from germline, CDR1 is MNHEY and CDR2 is SVGAGI. This CDR3 comprises 16 residues. This chain's CDR3 is CASSYSNLAGAYEQYF. CDR3 nucleotides: TGTGCCAGCAGTTACTCGAACCTAGCGGGGGCTTACGAGCAGTACTTC.